This T cell receptor (beta chain) was sequenced in a study of T cells after yellow fever vaccination. The table lists this clonotype with a few counts. Its antigen is unknown. TCRdb itself ran the 5' RACE reads through MiXCR, one entry per CDR3 protein. The data hold a few hundred thousand distinct CDR3 sequences, with approximately 4% observed a single time. General observations from the study: Abundant clonotypes (contaminants from the bulk population) could be present in FACS-sorted repertoires.

The CDR3 sequence is 13 residues long. V lost 2 bases and J lost 6, with 10 bases in between. CDR1 MNHEY and CDR2 SVGEGT come from the germline V gene. The input for sequencing was PBMCs, taken 5 days after the yellow fever booster vaccination. V gene TRBV6-2 or TRBV6-3 combines with J gene TRBJ1-2; TRBD1 might be the D (5 bases). The clonotype was recovered from a man younger than 35 who received the YFV17D yellow fever vaccine. This CDR3 reads CASSYPQGDGYTF. In DNA form, the CDR3 reads TGTGCCAGCAGTTACCCTCAGGGAGATGGCTACACCTTC.